The source of this T cell receptor (beta chain) is a study of T cell responses to AZD1222 COVID-19 vaccine. At the level of the study: Second doses were pooled across both intervals (about 4 or about 12 weeks).

The V and J ends lost 3 bases and 0 bases, in that order; junction bases with no gene match: 6. The CDR3 extends over 16 amino acids. Germline CDR1 and CDR2: KGHSH and LQKENI. Of note for this clone: Antigen unknown.

Using immunoSEQ multiplex PCR, the repertoire was profiled, and TCRdb retains in-frame clones only, with some absent. The repertoire includes 100,000 to 150,000 clones, 75% to 95% of them detected once, and 5.4% sits in the top ten. General study points: Epitopes outside B.1.351 and B.1.1.7 mutated regions reportedly drew nearly half of spike TCRs.

V usage is TRBV18 and J usage is TRBJ2-3; 7 bases line up with TRBD2. This TCR derives from an adult in good health. The sequencing here drew on peripheral blood, taken on day 0 of AZD1222 vaccination. Written as DNA, the CDR3 is TGTGCCAGCTCACCCCTGAGCGGGGCTAGCACAGATACGCAGTATTTT. Its protein is CASSPLSGASTDTQYF.